The rows below give T cell receptor beta chains drawn from one sample of a study of T cell repertoires in cytomegalovirus infection. TCRdb re-called the reads through MiXCR, storing one row per CDR3 protein. The data show 680,000 or so distinct CDR3 sequences, under 40% seen once. Material for sequencing was PBMCs. The receptors shown here come from a human donor in good health (CMV status not recorded). Some clones in this sample may be carry-over from other donors' samples. The CDR3 runs from the conserved cysteine through the conserved F or W. Clone sizes are given selectively: once, few, many, or a class where the clone is expanded.

CDR3 protein: CASSLPPSGNTIYF
V gene: TRBV7-8
clone size: NA
J gene: TRBJ1-3

CDR3 protein: CASSGPPSRDRGWDSGNTIYF
V gene: TRBV7-9
clone size: many
J gene: TRBJ1-3

CDR3 protein: CASRVGQGYEQYF
V gene: TRBV6-6
clone size: few
J gene: TRBJ2-7

CDR3 protein: CASSLVDRIFGQYF
V gene: TRBV28
clone size: NA
J gene: TRBJ2-7

CDR3 protein: CASSLGGTATQYF
V gene: TRBV12-3/TRBV12-4
clone size: NA
J gene: TRBJ2-3

CDR3 protein: CASTYADFYYEQYF
V gene: TRBV6-1
clone size: few
J gene: TRBJ2-7

CDR3 protein: CASSQGSNYGYTF
V gene: TRBV12-3/TRBV12-4
clone size: few
J gene: TRBJ1-2

CDR3 protein: CSVLDRVLLTDTQYF
V gene: TRBV29-1
clone size: few
J gene: TRBJ2-3

CDR3 protein: CASSFTSGRVGIGELVTQYF
V gene: TRBV11-2
clone size: NA
J gene: TRBJ2-3

CDR3 protein: CASSLFGQGVRETQYF
V gene: TRBV7-3
clone size: NA
J gene: TRBJ2-5

CDR3 protein: CASSSVRHGYTF
V gene: TRBV7-9
clone size: few
J gene: TRBJ1-2

CDR3 protein: CATSRAGGTNTEAFF
V gene: TRBV15
clone size: NA
J gene: TRBJ1-1

CDR3 protein: CASSLTLGATYEQYF
V gene: TRBV7-2
clone size: many
J gene: TRBJ2-7

CDR3 protein: CASSPSRVGDEQYF
V gene: TRBV7-9
clone size: few
J gene: TRBJ2-7

CDR3 protein: CSKGNGREAFF
V gene: TRBV29-1
clone size: once
J gene: TRBJ1-1

CDR3 protein: CASSFRKDPWFF
V gene: TRBV7-2
clone size: few
J gene: TRBJ2-1

CDR3 protein: CASTAKGASNTGELFF
V gene: TRBV7-9
clone size: many
J gene: TRBJ2-2

CDR3 protein: CASSFVDPAGELFF
V gene: TRBV28
clone size: NA
J gene: TRBJ2-2

CDR3 protein: CATSATGGYTEAFF
V gene: TRBV24-1
clone size: many
J gene: TRBJ1-1

CDR3 protein: CASRPLANTGDLFF
V gene: TRBV9
clone size: NA
J gene: TRBJ2-2

CDR3 protein: CSGGNTDTQYF
V gene: TRBV29-1
clone size: few
J gene: TRBJ2-3

CDR3 protein: CASSAGTATYEQYF
V gene: TRBV9
clone size: NA
J gene: TRBJ2-7

CDR3 protein: CSASGGPTYEQYF
V gene: TRBV29-1
clone size: NA
J gene: TRBJ2-7

CDR3 protein: CASSAYDLLAGEQFF
V gene: TRBV7-9
clone size: many
J gene: TRBJ2-1

CDR3 protein: CASSQQLALSSYNEQFF
V gene: TRBV11-2
clone size: few
J gene: TRBJ2-1

CDR3 protein: CASSFLGENTEAFF
V gene: TRBV7-2
clone size: many
J gene: TRBJ1-1

CDR3 protein: CASSQTSGGAPGRF
V gene: TRBV28
clone size: NA
J gene: TRBJ2-5

CDR3 protein: CASSMRGEQYF
V gene: TRBV19
clone size: NA
J gene: TRBJ2-7

CDR3 protein: CASSPWTGEQFF
V gene: TRBV9
clone size: NA
J gene: TRBJ2-1

CDR3 protein: CASSFTQAGGADTQYF
V gene: TRBV7-2
clone size: few
J gene: TRBJ2-3

CDR3 protein: CSASGTGVDQPQHF
V gene: TRBV29-1
clone size: NA
J gene: TRBJ1-5

CDR3 protein: CASSIRRVSTALFQPQHF
V gene: TRBV19
clone size: NA
J gene: TRBJ1-5

CDR3 protein: CASSADPYNEQFF
V gene: TRBV28
clone size: few
J gene: TRBJ2-1

CDR3 protein: CVSSLDGFGISGANGLTF
V gene: TRBV7-2
clone size: NA
J gene: TRBJ2-6

CDR3 protein: CASSTTGTGYEQYF
V gene: TRBV7-6
clone size: many
J gene: TRBJ2-7

CDR3 protein: CASSLQPTDTIYF
V gene: TRBV6-6
clone size: few
J gene: TRBJ1-3

CDR3 protein: CASANRASNEKLFF
V gene: TRBV6-5
clone size: NA
J gene: TRBJ1-4

CDR3 protein: CASSLGTRHYNEQFF
V gene: TRBV7-2
clone size: few
J gene: TRBJ2-1

CDR3 protein: CASSPGRGTFDNEQFF
V gene: TRBV7-9
clone size: NA
J gene: TRBJ2-1

CDR3 protein: CASSWGNYEQYF
V gene: TRBV5-1
clone size: NA
J gene: TRBJ2-7

CDR3 protein: CAISESDRGGNEQFF
V gene: TRBV10-3
clone size: NA
J gene: TRBJ2-1

CDR3 protein: CASSLSGSSNTEAFF
V gene: TRBV11-3
clone size: NA
J gene: TRBJ1-1